This T cell receptor beta chain was recorded in a study of blood T cell repertoires in COVID-19. This clone was picked up a small number of times. Data came from immunoSEQ multiplex PCR; TCRdb stores just in-frame clones and leaves some out. The table includes about 300,000 clones, roughly 85% detected once. The sequence was obtained from a young man who had recovered from COVID-19. Sequenced: PBMCs or T cells enriched from blood (not recorded which).

Here the CDR3 reads CAISSVGGGSSTEAFF. The CDR3 coding sequence is TGTGCCATATCTTCCGTGGGGGGGGGCTCGTCCACTGAAGCTTTCTTT. The chain uses TRBV10-3 and TRBJ1-1; D may be TRBD1 (6 bases). Per the germline V gene, CDR1 is ENHRY and CDR2 is SYGVKD. CDR3 length equals 16 residues. Trimming cost V 9 bases and J 4 bases, with 24 bases left between them.